A single sample gave rise to the 14 T cell receptor beta chains below, sequenced in a study of cytomegalovirus exposure and HLA in healthy donors. Both 60 Vbeta primers and 13 Jbeta primers went into the PCR. TCRdb's copy holds only in-frame clones and misses some; the assay was immunoSEQ multiplex PCR. The sample shows fewer than 200,000 clones, about four fifths of them seen only once. Specimen: PBMCs. These receptors were collected from a woman aged 18 to 35 in good health and CMV-seronegative.

This rearrangement joins TRBV28 to TRBJ2-3; 7 positions agree with TRBD1. Germline V gene sequence: CDR1 MDHEN, CDR2 SYDVKM. The CDR3 spans 14 residues. Trimming cost V 7 bases and J 4 bases; bases outside gene matches: 8. This CDR3 is CASIDTGDSDTQYF. The DNA for the CDR3 is TGTGCCAGCATCGATACAGGGGATTCAGATACGCAGTATTTT.

This clone came up once. V usage is TRBV6-5 and J usage is TRBJ2-5; TRBD1 is a possible D gene (5 bases). The CDR3 contains 15 residues. Germline CDR1 is MNHEY and CDR2 is SVGAGI. V was clipped by 2 bases and J by 2 bases, with 12 bases between them. This chain's CDR3 is CASSYTVGAQETQYF. CDR3 DNA: TGTGCCAGCAGTTACACTGTAGGGGCTCAAGAGACCCAGTACTTC.

The chain carries TRBV19 and TRBJ1-5, with D possibly TRBD1 on 5 matching bases. Germline V lookup: CDR1 LNHDA, CDR2 SQIVND (reference sequence). Deletions cut 1 base from V and 7 bases from J, with 17 bases between. The CDR3 runs to 16 residues. CDR3 region: CASSIGLGGRGQPQHF. The CDR3 DNA is TGTGCCAGTAGTATAGGTCTCGGGGGTCGCGGGCAGCCCCAGCATTTT.

The chain uses TRBV28 and TRBJ2-2; D might be TRBD2 (6 bases). From germline, CDR1 is MDHEN and CDR2 SYDVKM. Trimming left V 10 bases short and J 4 bases short, with 16 bases between. The length of the CDR3 is 14 residues. This chain's CDR3 is CATKKEGGTGELFF. The CDR3 DNA sequence: TGTGCCACCAAAAAGGAGGGTGGCACCGGGGAGCTGTTTTTT.

V and J are TRBV15 and TRBJ2-1; 12 bases are a match to TRBD2. Trimming took 4 bases from V and 9 from J; bases not matched to a gene: 4. The CDR3 is 14 residues long. In germline, CDR1 is LNHNV, CDR2 YYDKDF (reference sequence). This CDR3 is CATSMTSGRGEQFF. CDR3 DNA sequence: TGTGCCACCAGCATGACTAGCGGGAGAGGTGAGCAGTTCTTC. Using reference TRBV15 and TRBJ2-1 for the parts outside the CDR3, the full variable domain is DAMVIQNPRYQVTQFGKPVTLSCSQTLNHNVMYWYQQKSSQAPKLLFHYYDKDFNNEADTPDNFQSRRPNTSFCFLDIRSPGLGDTAMYLCATSMTSGRGEQFFGPGTRLTVL.

Remarks on this clone: This CDR3 is also generated by other DNA sequences in the sample. The CDR3 is CASSLVVNTEAFF. The CDR3 DNA follows: TGCGCCAGCAGCTTGGTCGTAAACACTGAAGCTTTCTTT. J is TRBJ1-1 and V is TRBV5-1, with no clear D. The CDR3 has 13 residues. Germline V gene data show CDR1 as SGHRS and CDR2 as YFSETQ. The V end was cut by 0 bases, the J end by 2 bases, with 5 bases between.

This chain joins TRBV19 and TRBJ2-7; D is unresolved. The CDR3 length is 14 residues. CDR1 is LNHDA, CDR2 SQIVND, per germline (reference sequence). Trimming pared 7 bases from V and 3 bases from J, leaving 16 bases between. CDR3 amino acids: CASTPSHNLYEQYF. The CDR3 DNA follows: TGTGCCAGTACCCCCTCCCACAATCTCTACGAGCAGTACTTC.

In regard to this clone: Other DNA sequences in the same sample also yield this CDR3. The V and J genes are TRBV19 and TRBJ2-3; D is perhaps TRBD2 (6 bases). Trimming shortened V by 3 bases and J by 4 bases, and 8 bases separated the two germline ends. The CDR3 length is 13 residues. The V gene's germline CDR1 is LNHDA and CDR2 SQIVND (reference sequence). The CDR3 region has the DNA TGTGCCAGTAGTATTACGGGGGCAGATACGCAGTATTTT. Translated, it gives CASSITGADTQYF.

This chain joins TRBV5-4 and TRBJ2-7, with 11 bases that match TRBD2. CDR3 length: 15 residues. Germline loops: CDR1 SGHNT, CDR2 YYREEE (reference sequence). The trim removed 4 bases at V and 3 bases at J, leaving 6 bases unmatched. The CDR3 DNA reads as TGTGCCAGCAGCCTAACTAGCGGGAGAATCTACGAGCAGTACTTC. As protein: CASSLTSGRIYEQYF.

The J gene is TRBJ2-4, the V gene TRBV2; maybe TRBD2 (6 bases). Germline V gene sequence: CDR1 SNHLY, CDR2 FYNNEI. Trimming took off 6 bases at V and 1 base at J, with 10 bases between the two ends. CDR3 length: 14 amino acids. CDR3 sequence: CASSPSGAKNIQYF. The CDR3 DNA sequence: TGTGCCAGCAGCCCGAGCGGGGCCAAAAACATTCAGTACTTC.

The chain links TRBV28 to TRBJ2-7, with a weak D call TRBD1 (6 bases). V lost 6 bases and J 1 base, leaving 10 bases between the germline ends. Germline V lookup: CDR1 MDHEN, CDR2 SYDVKM. The CDR3 is 13 amino acids. The CDR3 coding sequence is TGTGCCAGCAGCCACAGGGAGTCCTACGAGCAGTACTTC. This encodes CASSHRESYEQYF.

The chain recombines TRBV7-2 with TRBJ2-4; no clear D. The CDR3 is 12 residues long. From germline, CDR1 is SGHTA and CDR2 FQGNSA. V was cut by 6 bases and J by 8 bases, with 11 bases left in between. The CDR3 DNA sequence: TGTGCCAGCAGTTCCCAGCAGGACATTCAGTACTTC. Amino acids: CASSSQQDIQYF.

The chain recombines TRBV4-1 with TRBJ2-4, with D maybe TRBD2 (5 bases). Looked up from germline, CDR1 is MGHRA and CDR2 is YSYEKL. This CDR3 has 15 residues. The V gene lost 4 bases and the J gene lost 5 bases, with 15 bases spanning the gap. CDR3 bases: TGCGCCAGCAGCCTCTATCAAGGAGCGGAAAACATTCAGTACTTC. Protein: CASSLYQGAENIQYF.

The V gene is TRBV6-1, the J gene TRBJ2-7, with 14 bases identical to TRBD2. J was trimmed by 2 bases and V by 3 bases; bases with no gene match: 6. The length of the CDR3 is 17 residues. Germline V gene sequence: CDR1 MNHNS, CDR2 SASEGT. This CDR3 is CASSDRGLAGAAYEQYF. The CDR3 coding sequence is TGTGCCAGCAGTGATAGGGGACTAGCGGGAGCAGCCTACGAGCAGTACTTC.